The TCR beta chain under discussion was sequenced for a study of T cell responses to AZD1222 COVID-19 vaccine. TCRdb's copy holds only in-frame clones and misses some; the assay was immunoSEQ multiplex PCR. The sample includes 150,000 to 200,000 clones, roughly nine tenths of them seen just once. Findings and limits, study-wide: There were vaccine-associated CD4 TCRs across spike, dominant at 160-218 and 743-854. Recipients of AZD1222 seropositive at baseline numbered only six or seven.

This CDR3 is built from 13 residues. Germline V gene data show CDR1 as SGHTA and CDR2 as FQGTGA. V lost 3 bases, J lost 5 bases, and 3 bases stayed unmatched. With regard to this clone: The antigen is unknown.

Sequences were derived from peripheral blood, sampled 28 days after the second AZD1222 dose. This TCR came from an adult who received the AZD1222 COVID-19 vaccine. The chain combines TRBV7-3 with TRBJ1-1; TRBD1 matches 7 bases. In DNA, the CDR3 is TGTGCCAGCAGCTTCGACAGGGAAACTGAAGCTTTCTTT. It is translated as CASSFDRETEAFF.